This T cell receptor (beta chain) derives from a study of blood T cell repertoires in COVID-19. Study in general: Collection of acute and convalescent COVID-19 samples took place in the United States, Italy and Spain. The analysed material was cDNA or gDNA that came from T cells, B-cell-depleted T cells, or PBMCs.

In the source study's methods: For nucleated cells, counts were estimated from reference gene primer amplification. TCRdb's copy holds only in-frame clones and misses some; the assay was immunoSEQ multiplex PCR. Clone size and the V and J calls come from that table; the DNA yielded D and trimming. Among approximately 46,000 clones listed, around nine tenths were seen once. This CDR3 is built from 13 residues. Germline CDR1 MDHEN, CDR2 SYDVKM. Trimming stripped 3 bases from V and 3 bases from J, with 9 bases between. The chain couples TRBV28 to TRBJ2-7, with a possible D match to TRBD1 (5 bases). This TCR was recovered from a man in his 60s with active or convalescent COVID-19. The sample consisted of peripheral blood. CDR3 sequence: CASSLPGNYEQYF. CDR3 in DNA: TGTGCCAGCAGTTTGCCAGGGAACTACGAGCAGTACTTC.